The present TCR beta chain was sequenced within a study of Graves' ophthalmopathy and Graves' hyperthyroidism. PBMCs were obtained from 9.5 to 10 ml of fresh peripheral blood. This clonotype was picked up one time. One junction end disagrees with the germline gene, perhaps due to a read error. The CDR3 is 12 amino acids. Germline V CDR1 and CDR2: SGHTA, FQGNSA. TCR beta CDR3 regions were amplified from RNA transcripts. Second-round multiplex PCR followed a first-round RT-PCR using HTBI primers. TCRdb called the multiplex PCR reads again in MiXCR, with one record for every CDR3 protein. Here the sample spans about 150,000 distinct CDR3 sequences, around two fifths being singletons.

This TCR was sampled from a woman in her thirties or forties with Graves' ophthalmopathy. V usage is TRBV7-2 and J usage is TRBJ1-1; 7 bases agree with TRBD1. The sequenced sample was peripheral blood. The CDR3 region is CASSLGVGQDVF. CDR3 bases: TGTGCCAGCAGCTTAGGCGTTGGACAGGACGTTTTT. Variable domain in full (rest from reference TRBV7-2 and TRBJ1-1): GAGVSQSPSNKVTEKGKDVELRCDPISGHTALYWYRQSLGQGLEFLIYFQGNSAPDKSGLPSDRFSAERTGGSVSTLTIQRTQQEDSAVYLCASSLGVGQDVFGQGTRLTVV.